This T cell receptor beta chain stems from a study of early T cells in non-severe SARS-CoV-2 infection. Overall study context: The sequenced material was bulk RNA from unsorted whole blood, and its chains were unpaired.

Ten or more counts support this clonotype. TCRdb used MiXCR to reprocess the 5' RACE reads, holding one entry per CDR3 protein. The data contain 42,000 or so distinct CDR3 sequences, around a tenth of them singletons. The source is an adult who was a healthcare worker with PCR-confirmed SARS-CoV-2 infection or an uninfected control (not recorded which). The source material was whole blood.

The CDR3 region is CSARSRREGDSGANVLTF. CDR3 DNA sequence: TGCAGTGCCAGGTCCCGGCGGGAGGGCGACTCTGGGGCCAACGTCCTGACTTTC. This sequence joins TRBV20-1 and TRBJ2-6; 9 nucleotides line up with TRBD2. V shed 6 bases and J 0 bases; nucleotides not matched to a gene: 12. Per germline, CDR1 DFQATT and CDR2 SNEGSKA (reference sequence). This CDR3 has 18 residues.